This T cell receptor (beta chain) appears in the sequencing data of a study of response to subunit inactivated influenza vaccine. MiXCR, run by TCRdb on the RT-PCR reads, gives a single entry per CDR3 protein. The sample consists of around 570,000 distinct CDR3 sequences, approximately 11% of them appearing once. This clonotype was observed a few times. CDR3 length: 15 residues. Trimming stripped 2 bases from V and 5 bases from J, with 16 bases between. Germline CDR1 reads MNHEY; CDR2 reads SMNVEV (reference sequence). The same data also contributed to another study, on T cells expressing NK-cell markers. That report adds: It was by 5'RACE template switching with UMIs that TCR beta cDNA was made. The authors restricted sorting to alpha-beta TCR T cells with an anti-gamma-delta TCR antibody in several experiments. Clarity on HCMV specificity was lacking for the expanded NKG2C+ T cell clones.

This specimen was PBMCs from blood, taken on the day of vaccination. This sequence joins TRBV27 and TRBJ2-7; no clear D. This receptor was taken from a man aged 45-60 years who received an inactivated influenza vaccine. The CDR3 loop is CASSLGFQVHHEQYF. The CDR3 bases are TGTGCCAGCAGTTTAGGTTTCCAGGTTCATCACGAGCAGTACTTC.